Below are 12 T cell receptor beta chains sequenced from a single sample in a study of glioma-infiltrating T cells after dendritic cell vaccination (dated by TCRdb to about 2016). The time point label, read with the paper, signifies: after dendritic cell vaccination, including at tumor progression/relapse. Receptor libraries were prepared by the immunoSEQ multiplex PCR assay. The clones in this table, taken by TCRdb from immuneACCESS, are in-frame only. Not every clone is retained; where verified, under half of the shortfall comes from an unresolved V gene, and the cause of the rest is unknown. For this sample the table gives 85,000 to 100,000 clones, of which less than 85% were detected only once. More than 8% of the sample belongs to the ten largest clones. The specimen was blood, collected after dendritic cell vaccination. These receptors all come from a human donor with glioblastoma.

This clone was detected only a few times. This chain connects TRBV7-2 to TRBJ2-5; 8 bases map to TRBD2. Unmatched junction bases numbered 9, after V lost 4 bases and J lost 5 bases. CDR1 and CDR2 from the germline V gene are SGHTA and FQGNSA. The CDR3 contains 15 residues. The CDR3 sequence is CASSSGGAGGETQYF. The CDR3, as DNA: TGTGCCAGCAGCTCCGGGGGGGCTGGTGGGGAGACCCAGTACTTC.

This clone was recorded only once. The V call is TRBV6-9, the J call TRBJ2-7; D is unclear. The CDR3 loop spans 12 amino acids. V was clipped by 9 bases and J by 3 bases, with 12 bases between them. CDR1 and CDR2 from the germline V gene are MNHGY and SVAAGI. The CDR3 sequence: CARSMRNYEQYF. The DNA of the CDR3 is TGTGCCAGATCGATGCGGAACTACGAGCAGTACTTC.

The chain has TRBV5-1 and TRBJ1-2; D may be TRBD1 (5 bases). The CDR3 is made up of 14 amino acids. Trimming took 0 bases from V and 2 from J, leaving 8 bases between them. Germline V lookup: CDR1 SGHRS, CDR2 YFSETQ. As DNA, the CDR3 is TGCGCCAGCAGCTTGGCGACAGACAACTATGGCTACACCTTC. Translating it yields CASSLATDNYGYTF.

The CDR3 loop is CASSRTVYGYTF. DNA for the CDR3: TGTGCCAGCAGCAGGACTGTCTATGGCTACACCTTC. V usage is TRBV7-2 and J usage is TRBJ1-2; D ambiguous. The CDR3 has 12 residues. CDR1 and CDR2 from the germline V gene are SGHTA and FQGNSA. The germline V and J ends were trimmed by 5 bases and 4 bases, with 8 bases remaining between them.

The chain has TRBV6-1 and TRBJ2-2, with TRBD2 matching 7 bases. The germline V gene has CDR1 MNHNS and CDR2 SASEGT. The CDR3 has 14 residues. The trim removed 2 bases at V and 4 bases at J, leaving 1 base unmatched. The CDR3 loop reads CASSETGGTGELFF. As DNA, the CDR3 is TGTGCCAGCAGTGAAACGGGGGGCACCGGGGAGCTGTTTTTT.

The chain carries TRBV7-2 and TRBJ2-1; 8 nucleotides agree with TRBD2. Germline-derived CDR1 and CDR2 are SGHTA and FQGNSA. The V gene end was trimmed by 5 bases and the J gene end by 6 bases; junction bases not matched to a gene: 6. The CDR3 has 14 residues. The CDR3 DNA is TGTGCCAGCAGCCCTTGGACTAGCTTCAATGAGCAGTTCTTC. This encodes CASSPWTSFNEQFF.

The CDR3 is CASGPTREGVYEQYF. The CDR3 DNA reads as TGTGCCAGCGGCCCGACGCGGGAGGGAGTCTACGAGCAGTACTTC. The chain employs TRBV7-2 and TRBJ2-7, with 9 bases aligning to TRBD2. V lost 8 bases to trimming and J lost 3 bases; unmatched junction nucleotides: 11. Per the germline V gene, CDR1 is SGHTA and CDR2 is FQGNSA. The CDR3 has 15 residues.

The gene calls are TRBV9 and TRBJ1-1; 9 bases are a match to TRBD1. This CDR3 comprises 16 residues. CDR1 and CDR2 (germline): SGDLS, YYNGEE. After removal of 0 bases from V and 3 bases from J, the junction contained 6 bases not matched to a gene. The CDR3 here is CASSVGPQGADTEAFF. The CDR3 nucleotides are TGTGCCAGCAGCGTAGGTCCACAGGGGGCGGACACTGAAGCTTTCTTT.

The chain employs TRBV7-9 and TRBJ2-1, with 8 bases that match TRBD2. The CDR3 contains 17 residues. Germline-derived CDR1 and CDR2 are SEHNR and FQNEAQ (reference sequence). V lost 2 bases and J lost 3; bases outside the gene matches: 9. The CDR3 loop is CASSLFPTSDFYNEQFF. The CDR3 bases are TGTGCCAGCAGCTTATTTCCGACTAGCGACTTCTACAATGAGCAGTTCTTC.

The J gene is TRBJ2-7, the V gene TRBV5-1; weak D call: TRBD1 (6 bases). The V end lost 1 base, the J end lost 2 bases, and 16 bases lay between the germline ends. CDR3 length equals 16 residues. Germline loops: CDR1 SGHRS, CDR2 YFSETQ. This CDR3 reads CASSLLVQGLTYEQYF. The CDR3 DNA is TGCGCCAGCAGCTTGTTAGTTCAGGGGCTCACCTACGAGCAGTACTTC.

This chain joins TRBV27 and TRBJ2-7, with TRBD2 identical over 10 bases. Germline V gene lookup returns CDR1 MNHEY and CDR2 SMNVEV (reference sequence). The CDR3 spans 15 residues. Losses at the gene ends were 3 bases for V and 1 base for J; bases not matched to a gene: 3. As DNA, the CDR3 is TGTGCCAGCAGTTTGGGGACTAGCGTGTCCTACGAGCAGTACTTC. Protein sequence: CASSLGTSVSYEQYF.

The chain joins TRBV2 to TRBJ1-5, with a tentative D call TRBD1 (5 bases). The CDR3 spans 16 residues. CDR1 is SNHLY and CDR2 is FYNNEI in the germline V gene. The germline V and J ends were trimmed by 7 bases and 1 base, with 17 bases remaining between them. CDR3 DNA: TGTGCCAGCACCCGAGCTGTAGGGGCAAGCAATCAGCCCCAGCATTTT. Amino acid sequence: CASTRAVGASNQPQHF.